This T cell receptor beta chain was observed in a study of blood T cell repertoires in COVID-19. Study in general: COVID-19 samples collected from the United States, Italy and Spain covered acute and convalescent phases. PBMCs, B-cell-depleted T cells, or T cells provided the cDNA or gDNA that made up the material.

Enrolment of Seattle patients took place during active infection, and they were followed longitudinally. This clone was seen only once. CDR3 length: 15 residues. Germline assignment: CDR1 MNHEY and CDR2 SVGAGI. V shed 6 bases, J shed 4 bases, and the junction held 9 bases outside the gene matches. Sequenced by immunoSEQ multiplex PCR; TCRdb stores in-frame clones only, minus some. The profile shows about 150,000 clones, roughly 88% of them singletons. The TCR comes from a man aged 80 or over with COVID-19, enrolled during active disease. Sequences were obtained from peripheral blood. The V call is TRBV6-5, the J call TRBJ2-1, with 7 bases matching TRBD2. In nucleotides, the CDR3 is TGTGCCAGCAGCCAGAGCGGGGCCCTATACAATGAGCAGTTCTTC. This gives the protein CASSQSGALYNEQFF.